A single sample is the source of the 6 T cell receptor beta chains below, sequenced in a study of CD8+CD57+ T cells in acquired aplastic anemia. The sequenced patients had an expansion of CD8+CD57+ cells seen by flow cytometry. Genomic DNA, serving as template, underwent TCR beta VDJ and CDR3 profiling. TCRdb passed the reads through MiXCR, listing each CDR3 protein once. The table records about 200,000 distinct CDR3 sequences, less than 75% of them present only once. The sequencing sample was made of sorted CD4+, CD8+, or CD8+CD57+ T cells (not recorded which) from PBMCs. These receptors came from a human donor with aplastic anemia.

The V gene is TRBV4-2, the J gene TRBJ1-6; the D is unclear. V was cut by 0 bases and J by 8 bases, with 8 bases left in between. CDR3 size: 14 residues. The germline CDR1 and CDR2 sequences are LGHNA and YNFKEQ. The DNA for the CDR3 is TGTGCCAGCAGCCAAGAGACCGTAGATTCACCCCTCCACTTT. It encodes CASSQETVDSPLHF.

The V call is TRBV10-1, the J call TRBJ2-7; D might be TRBD2 (7 bases). The germline V and J ends were trimmed by 3 bases and 4 bases, with 13 bases remaining between them. The germline CDR1 and CDR2 sequences are WNHNN and SYGVQD (reference sequence). The CDR3 covers 14 residues. CDR3 sequence reads: CASSEGGEGYEQYF. CDR3 bases: TGCGCCAGCAGTGAAGGGGGGGAAGGTTACGAGCAGTACTTC.

The chain uses TRBV6-1 and TRBJ1-4; D is ambiguous. Trimming stripped 3 bases from V and 5 bases from J, with 7 bases between. The CDR3 loop spans 13 amino acids. Per germline, CDR1 MNHNS and CDR2 SASEGT. CDR3 nucleotide sequence: TGTGCCAGCAGTGATACTGAGAATGAAAAACTGTTTTTT. Its translation is CASSDTENEKLFF.

This clonotype was found a few times. The chain has TRBV20-1 and TRBJ1-2; no definite D call. CDR3 length: 11 residues. Germline V gene data show CDR1 as DFQATT and CDR2 as SNEGSKA (reference sequence). V was cut by 3 bases and J by 8 bases, with 10 bases left in between. The CDR3 loop is CSARTQVGYTF. CDR3 coding DNA: TGCAGTGCTAGGACTCAAGTAGGCTACACCTTC.

CDR3 in amino acids: CASSEVGMGTDTQYF. For the CDR3, the DNA is TGTGCCAGCAGTGAAGTGGGGATGGGCACAGATACGCAGTATTTT. This chain joins TRBV2 and TRBJ2-3; D gene ambiguous. The CDR3 covers 15 residues. V was clipped by 1 base and J by 1 base, with 9 bases between them. Per germline, CDR1 SNHLY and CDR2 FYNNEI.

This clonotype was counted between two and nine times. The CDR3 DNA reads TGTGCCAGCAGCCCGAGTTACGCGGATACGCAGTATTTT. Encoded protein: CASSPSYADTQYF. This chain links TRBV7-9 with TRBJ2-3; D unclear. The CDR3 is made up of 13 amino acids. Per the germline V gene, CDR1 is SEHNR and CDR2 is FQNEAQ (reference sequence). The V end was cut by 5 bases, the J end by 6 bases, with 12 bases between.